This entry features one TCR beta chain sequence. The sample comes from a study of blood T cell repertoires in COVID-19. On the study more broadly: Acute-phase and convalescent COVID-19 samples originated in the United States, Italy and Spain. From T cells, B-cell-depleted T cells, or PBMCs came the material, which was cDNA or gDNA.

Original processing notes: Estimated nucleated cell counts came from reference gene primer amplification. Sequenced by immunoSEQ multiplex PCR; TCRdb stores in-frame clones only, minus some. The V and J calls and clone size come from that table; D and trimming were worked out from the DNA. The table has about 230,000 clones, about nine tenths seen once; the top ten hold 2.5% to 3.5%. Germline values: CDR1 MGHRA, CDR2 YSYEKL. This CDR3 has 16 amino acids. The V end lost 2 bases, the J end lost 0 bases, and 8 bases lay between the germline ends. This clonotype originated in a woman aged 60-70 years with acute or convalescent COVID-19. The specimen was peripheral blood. J is TRBJ1-6 and V is TRBV4-1; D perhaps matches TRBD1 (6 bases). For the CDR3, the DNA is TGCGCCAGCAGCCAAACAGGGAGCTCCTATAATTCACCCCTCCACTTT. Translating it yields CASSQTGSSYNSPLHF.